The clone carrying this T cell receptor (beta chain) was detected once. The protocol was immunoSEQ multiplex PCR, while the TCRdb copy is restricted to in-frame clones and leaves out a portion. In the table there are about 35,000 clones, 85% to 90% of which are singletons. The entry originates in a study of T cell responses to AZD1222 COVID-19 vaccine. Second-dose timings of about 4 or about 12 weeks were pooled. The specimen was peripheral blood, collected 28 days after the second AZD1222 dose. The clonotype comes from an adult who received the AZD1222 COVID-19 vaccine.

This chain's CDR3 is CSVGGDRAFYNEQFF. Here the CDR3 DNA reads TGCAGCGTTGGGGGGGACAGGGCGTTCTACAATGAGCAGTTCTTC. The chain is built from TRBV29-1 and TRBJ2-1, with TRBD1 identical over 9 bases. The CDR3 runs to 15 residues. Germline V gives CDR1 SQVTM, CDR2 ANQGSEA. With V trimmed by 4 bases and J by 3 bases, 7 bases remained unmatched.